Given below is one TCR beta chain in context. This PCR relied on a set of 60 Vbeta primers and 13 Jbeta primers. The table came from immunoSEQ multiplex PCR; TCRdb's copy has only in-frame clones and leaves some out. This table holds over 150,000 clones, approximately 81% found once. The germline V gene has CDR1 PRHDT and CDR2 FYEKMQ (reference sequence). V was cut by 4 bases and J by 4 bases, with 13 bases left in between. The CDR3 is made up of 14 amino acids. This sample is part of a study of cytomegalovirus exposure and HLA in healthy donors. Sequencing was done on a sample of PBMCs. V usage is TRBV13 and J usage is TRBJ1-1; tentative D call: TRBD1 (5 bases). The receptor was isolated from a woman under 40 in good health and CMV-seropositive. CDR3 residues: CASSSSRASTEAFF. The CDR3 DNA reads TGTGCCAGCAGCTCCTCCAGGGCGAGCACTGAAGCTTTCTTT. Filled out from reference TRBV13 and TRBJ1-1, the complete variable domain reads AAGVIQSPRHLIKEKRETATLKCYPIPRHDTVYWYQQGPGQDPQFLISFYEKMQSDKGSIPDRFSAQQFSDYHSELNMSSLELGDSALYFCASSSSRASTEAFFGQGTRLTVV.